The present TCR beta chain was sequenced within a study of T cell repertoires in cytomegalovirus infection. TCRdb re-analysed the reads in MiXCR, keeping a single row per CDR3 protein. The data show tens of thousands of distinct CDR3 sequences, with around 18% seen just once and less than 70% held by the top ten. Looked up from germline, CDR1 is LGHNA and CDR2 is YNFKEQ. The CDR3 spans 13 residues. V was trimmed by 3 bases and J by 6 bases, leaving 11 bases between them. This clonotype showed up just a few times. The antigen remains unidentified. The sample was CD8+ T cells from cultured PBMCs, taken from culture after CMV antigen stimulation. This sequence joins TRBV4-2 and TRBJ1-1; tentative D call: TRBD1 (6 bases). This TCR derives from a human donor in good health (CMV status not recorded). Some clones in this sample may be carry-over from other donors' samples. In DNA, the CDR3 is TGTGCCAGCAGCCAGATCGGGGGCTCTGAAGCTTTCTTT. Translated: CASSQIGGSEAFF.